Listed below are T cell receptor beta chains from one sample, sequenced in a study of spatial heterogeneity in lung cancer. Via MiXCR, TCRdb re-called the 5' RACE reads, giving one row per CDR3 protein. The sample records approximately 15,000 distinct CDR3 sequences, approximately 6.2% being singletons. The source was lung tumor tissue, collected at surgery. The receptors were gathered from a male donor with early-stage non-small cell lung cancer. Both conserved end residues are part of each CDR3. The D gene is left open where the match is weak. A row's size may be missing; if present it is once, few, many or a size class.

clone_size: many
j_call: TRBJ2-2
d_call: -
v_call: TRBV12-3/TRBV12-4
cdr3_aa: CASSWGRGYTGELFF
cdr3_nt: TGTGCCAGCTCCTGGGGCAGGGGATACACCGGGGAGCTGTTTTTT

clone_size: many
j_call: TRBJ2-1
d_call: -
v_call: TRBV4-1
cdr3_aa: CASSHYEDWFF
cdr3_nt: TGCGCCAGCAGCCATTACGAGGACTGGTTCTTC

clone_size: many
j_call: TRBJ2-7
d_call: TRBD2
v_call: TRBV3-1
cdr3_aa: CASSQGTNAGDGYEQYF
cdr3_nt: TGTGCCAGCAGCCAAGGGACCAATGCGGGAGACGGGTACGAGCAGTACTTC

clone_size: many
j_call: TRBJ2-3
d_call: TRBD2
v_call: TRBV3-1
cdr3_aa: CASSQRTSRTGMLRTDTQYF
cdr3_nt: TGTGCCAGCAGCCAGAGGACTAGCCGGACCGGAATGTTAAGGACAGATACGCAGTATTTT

clone_size: many
j_call: TRBJ2-1
d_call: TRBD1
v_call: TRBV11-2
cdr3_aa: CASRRDSSSYNEQFF
cdr3_nt: TGTGCCAGCAGGAGGGACAGCAGCTCCTACAATGAGCAGTTCTTC

clone_size: medium-sized
j_call: TRBJ2-5
d_call: -
v_call: TRBV6-5
cdr3_aa: CASRNNRETQYF
cdr3_nt: TGTGCCAGCAGAAACAACAGGGAGACCCAGTACTTC

clone_size: few
j_call: TRBJ2-1
d_call: -
v_call: TRBV6-4
cdr3_aa: CASSEVAEGPQFF
cdr3_nt: TGTGCCAGCAGTGAGGTAGCCGAGGGTCCGCAGTTCTTC

clone_size: medium-sized
j_call: TRBJ2-2
d_call: -
v_call: TRBV6-5
cdr3_aa: CASRQGSANTGELFF
cdr3_nt: TGTGCCAGCAGGCAGGGATCGGCGAACACCGGGGAGCTGTTTTTT

clone_size: many
j_call: TRBJ2-7
d_call: -
v_call: TRBV28
cdr3_aa: CASRTYNYEQYF
cdr3_nt: TGTGCCAGCAGAACATACAACTACGAGCAGTACTTC

clone_size: many
j_call: TRBJ2-3
d_call: -
v_call: TRBV10-3
cdr3_aa: CAISDGSEASTDTQYF
cdr3_nt: TGTGCCATCAGTGATGGTAGCGAGGCTAGCACAGATACGCAGTATTTT

clone_size: many
j_call: TRBJ1-5
d_call: -
v_call: TRBV28
cdr3_aa: CASIPGDQGPDQPQHF
cdr3_nt: TGTGCCAGCATCCCCGGGGATCAGGGTCCAGATCAGCCCCAGCATTTT

clone_size: many
j_call: TRBJ2-5
d_call: TRBD1
v_call: TRBV12-3/TRBV12-4
cdr3_aa: CASRPGQGSWETQYF
cdr3_nt: TGTGCCAGCAGACCCGGACAGGGGAGTTGGGAGACCCAGTACTTC

clone_size: many
j_call: TRBJ2-3
d_call: -
v_call: TRBV10-3
cdr3_aa: CAISEQGRGDTQYF
cdr3_nt: TGTGCCATCAGTGAACAGGGGCGGGGAGATACGCAGTATTTT

clone_size: many
j_call: TRBJ2-7
d_call: TRBD2
v_call: TRBV5-1
cdr3_aa: CASSLERGPYEQYF
cdr3_nt: TGCGCCAGCAGCTTGGAGCGGGGGCCCTACGAGCAGTACTTC

clone_size: many
j_call: TRBJ2-1
d_call: -
v_call: TRBV7-3
cdr3_aa: CASSLSGSDEQFF
cdr3_nt: TGTGCCAGCAGCTTATCAGGGAGCGATGAGCAGTTCTTC

clone_size: -
j_call: TRBJ2-1
d_call: TRBD2
v_call: TRBV7-3
cdr3_aa: CASSFDSGGRLEQFF
cdr3_nt: TGTGCCAGCAGCTTTGATAGCGGGGGGCGTCTTGAGCAGTTCTTC

clone_size: many
j_call: TRBJ2-1
d_call: -
v_call: TRBV6-2/TRBV6-3
cdr3_aa: CASSSDDGPGEQFF
cdr3_nt: TGTGCCAGCAGTTCCGATGATGGGCCGGGTGAGCAGTTCTTC

clone_size: many
j_call: TRBJ2-3
d_call: -
v_call: TRBV21-1
cdr3_aa: CASSKEPGKTDTQYF
cdr3_nt: TGTGCCAGCAGCAAAGAGCCCGGGAAAACAGATACGCAGTATTTT

clone_size: -
j_call: TRBJ1-5
d_call: TRBD1
v_call: TRBV7-9
cdr3_aa: CASSLMGQGAMPQHF
cdr3_nt: TGTGCCAGCAGCCTAATGGGACAGGGGGCTATGCCCCAGCATTTT

clone_size: many
j_call: TRBJ1-2
d_call: -
v_call: TRBV5-1
cdr3_aa: CASSLYQTGLNYGYTF
cdr3_nt: TGCGCCAGCAGCTTGTACCAGACAGGATTAAACTATGGCTACACCTTC

clone_size: many
j_call: TRBJ1-6
d_call: TRBD1
v_call: TRBV6-2/TRBV6-3
cdr3_aa: CASSYPRTGNYNSPLHF
cdr3_nt: TGTGCCAGCAGTTACCCCCGGACAGGCAACTATAATTCACCCCTCCACTTT

clone_size: many
j_call: TRBJ1-5
d_call: -
v_call: TRBV20-1
cdr3_aa: CSAGEQGSYSNQPQHF
cdr3_nt: TGCAGTGCTGGAGAGCAGGGTAGTTATAGCAATCAGCCCCAGCATTTT

clone_size: many
j_call: TRBJ2-3
d_call: TRBD2
v_call: TRBV19
cdr3_aa: CASSSRLAADTQYF
cdr3_nt: TGTGCCAGTAGTTCCCGACTAGCAGCAGATACGCAGTATTTT

clone_size: many
j_call: TRBJ2-7
d_call: TRBD1
v_call: TRBV28
cdr3_aa: CASSTPGTGDGEQYF
cdr3_nt: TGTGCCAGCAGTACTCCCGGGACAGGGGATGGCGAGCAGTACTTC

clone_size: few
j_call: TRBJ1-5
d_call: -
v_call: TRBV7-2
cdr3_aa: CASSLTGTNYQPQHF
cdr3_nt: TGTGCCAGCAGCTTAACCGGGACGAATTATCAGCCCCAGCATTTT

clone_size: -
j_call: TRBJ2-2
d_call: -
v_call: TRBV12-3/TRBV12-4
cdr3_aa: CASSFQGSAGELFF
cdr3_nt: TGTGCCAGCAGTTTTCAGGGCTCGGCCGGGGAGCTGTTTTTT

clone_size: many
j_call: TRBJ2-1
d_call: -
v_call: TRBV24-1
cdr3_aa: CATRRSFYNEQFF
cdr3_nt: TGTGCCACCAGACGGAGTTTCTACAATGAGCAGTTCTTC

clone_size: few
j_call: TRBJ2-3
d_call: TRBD1
v_call: TRBV7-2
cdr3_aa: CASSTRQGADTQYF
cdr3_nt: TGTGCCAGCAGCACCCGGCAGGGGGCAGATACGCAGTATTTT

clone_size: many
j_call: TRBJ1-6
d_call: TRBD1
v_call: TRBV20-1
cdr3_aa: CSARPGTAGSPLHF
cdr3_nt: TGCAGTGCTAGACCGGGGACAGCGGGTTCACCCCTCCACTTT

clone_size: few
j_call: TRBJ1-4
d_call: -
v_call: TRBV6-5
cdr3_aa: CASSSGQSANEKLFF
cdr3_nt: TGTGCCAGCAGTTCCGGACAGTCGGCTAATGAAAAACTGTTTTTT

clone_size: many
j_call: TRBJ1-2
d_call: -
v_call: TRBV7-9
cdr3_aa: CASSPAGDYGYTF
cdr3_nt: TGTGCCAGCAGCCCGGCAGGGGACTATGGCTACACCTTC

clone_size: many
j_call: TRBJ2-1
d_call: TRBD2
v_call: TRBV6-1
cdr3_aa: CASSEKTSGNNEQFF
cdr3_nt: TGTGCCAGCAGTGAAAAAACTAGCGGGAACAATGAGCAGTTCTTC

clone_size: many
j_call: TRBJ2-3
d_call: TRBD2
v_call: TRBV12-3/TRBV12-4
cdr3_aa: CASSLAWGGDTQYF
cdr3_nt: TGTGCCAGCAGTCTAGCGTGGGGGGGGGATACGCAGTATTTT

clone_size: many
j_call: TRBJ2-3
d_call: -
v_call: TRBV27
cdr3_aa: CASSFIGSLPDTQYF
cdr3_nt: TGTGCCAGCAGCTTTATAGGCTCGCTCCCAGATACGCAGTATTTT

clone_size: many
j_call: TRBJ2-5
d_call: TRBD2
v_call: TRBV25-1
cdr3_aa: CASSDPLTSGSYPETQYF
cdr3_nt: TGTGCCAGCAGTGACCCCCTAACTAGCGGGAGCTACCCAGAGACCCAGTACTTC

clone_size: few
j_call: TRBJ1-1
d_call: TRBD1
v_call: TRBV7-2
cdr3_aa: CASSLVGFEGAFGAFF
cdr3_nt: TGTGCCAGCAGCTTAGTAGGTTTTGAGGGGGCTTTTGGTGCTTTCTTT